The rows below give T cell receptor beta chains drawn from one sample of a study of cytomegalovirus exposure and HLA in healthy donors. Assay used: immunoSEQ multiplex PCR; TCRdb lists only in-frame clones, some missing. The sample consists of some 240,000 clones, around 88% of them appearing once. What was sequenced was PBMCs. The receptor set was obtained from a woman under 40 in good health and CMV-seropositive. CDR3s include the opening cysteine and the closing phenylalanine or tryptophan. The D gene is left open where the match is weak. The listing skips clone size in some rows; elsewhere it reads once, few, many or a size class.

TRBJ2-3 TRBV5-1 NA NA CASSPTWGGDTQYF TGCGCCAGCAGCCCGACGTGGGGCGGCGATACGCAGTATTTT
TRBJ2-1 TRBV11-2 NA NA CASSLTAEQFF TGTGCCAGCAGCTTGACAGCCGAGCAGTTCTTC
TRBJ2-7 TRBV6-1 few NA CASTFQPGPQDF TGTGCCAGCACCTTTCAACCGGGTCCACAGGACTTC
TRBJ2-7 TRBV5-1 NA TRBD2 CASSLGTSGDYEQYF TGCGCCAGCAGCTTAGGGACTAGCGGGGACTACGAGCAGTACTTC
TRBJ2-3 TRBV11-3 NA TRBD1 CASSSDRGTDTQYF TGTGCCAGCAGCTCGGACAGGGGGACAGATACGCAGTATTTT
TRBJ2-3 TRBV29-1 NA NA CSASDPADTQYF TGCAGCGCAAGCGACCCAGCAGATACGCAGTATTTT
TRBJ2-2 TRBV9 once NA CASSVGAGRDDWLFF TGTGCCAGCAGCGTAGGGGCAGGTCGGGATGATTGGCTGTTTTTT
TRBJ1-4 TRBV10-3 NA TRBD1 CAISQGQGDEKLFF TGTGCCATCAGCCAAGGACAGGGGGATGAAAAACTGTTTTTT
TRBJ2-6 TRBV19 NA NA CASTASSGANVLTF TGTGCCAGTACTGCGTCCTCTGGGGCCAACGTCCTGACTTTC
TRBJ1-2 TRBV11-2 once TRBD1 CASSLTGEDGYTF TGTGCCAGCAGTCTTACAGGGGAGGATGGCTACACCTTC
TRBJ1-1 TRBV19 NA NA CASSNRGARVNTEAFF TGTGCCAGTAGTAACCGGGGAGCAAGAGTGAACACTGAAGCTTTCTTT
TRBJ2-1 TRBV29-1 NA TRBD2 CSVGTSGRAAHEQFF TGCAGCGTTGGGACTAGCGGGAGGGCAGCGCATGAGCAGTTCTTC
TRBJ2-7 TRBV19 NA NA CASSAETRLYEQYF TGTGCCAGTAGTGCCGAAACTAGACTCTACGAGCAGTACTTC
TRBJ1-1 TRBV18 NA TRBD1 CASSLIIGQGGNGEAFF TGTGCCAGCTCCCTTATTATTGGACAGGGAGGAAACGGTGAAGCTTTCTTT
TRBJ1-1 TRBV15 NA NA CATSPAGLLNTEAFF TGTGCCACCAGCCCTGCGGGCCTTTTGAACACTGAAGCTTTCTTT
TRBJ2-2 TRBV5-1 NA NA CASSRDRQYTGELFF TGCGCCAGCAGCCGTGATAGACAGTACACCGGGGAGCTGTTTTTT
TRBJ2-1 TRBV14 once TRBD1 CASTLSGGNEQFF TGTGCCAGCACACTATCAGGGGGAAATGAGCAGTTCTTC
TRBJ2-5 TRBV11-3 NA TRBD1 CASSLTGGQETQYF TGTGCCAGCAGCTTAACAGGGGGTCAAGAGACCCAGTACTTC
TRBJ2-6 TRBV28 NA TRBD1 CASTSGTGGFSGANVLTF TGTGCCAGCACTTCCGGGACAGGGGGCTTCTCTGGGGCCAACGTCCTGACTTTC
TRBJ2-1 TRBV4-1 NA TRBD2 CASGSGTSWFF TGCGCCAGCGGATCCGGGACTAGTTGGTTCTTC
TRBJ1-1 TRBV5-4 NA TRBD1 CASSSGTGRGTEAFF TGTGCCAGCAGCTCCGGGACAGGGCGCGGCACTGAAGCTTTCTTT
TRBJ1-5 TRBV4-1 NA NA CASSQDLETDVGNQPQHF TGCGCCAGCAGCCAAGATCTTGAGACAGACGTGGGCAATCAGCCCCAGCATTTT
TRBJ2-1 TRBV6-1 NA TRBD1 CASSDNRGDEQFF TGTGCCAGCAGCGATAACAGGGGGGATGAGCAGTTCTTC
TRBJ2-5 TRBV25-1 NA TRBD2 CASSEGLAGRKETQYF TGTGCCAGCAGTGAGGGACTAGCGGGCCGCAAAGAGACCCAGTACTTC
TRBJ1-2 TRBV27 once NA CASSLQGTNYGYTF TGTGCCAGCAGCCTCCAGGGGACTAACTATGGCTACACCTTC
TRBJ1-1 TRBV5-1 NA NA CASSLGSGADPEAFF TGCGCCAGCAGCTTAGGGTCAGGGGCCGATCCTGAAGCTTTCTTT
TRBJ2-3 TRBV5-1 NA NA CASSPDFDTDTQYF TGCGCCAGCAGTCCGGACTTCGACACAGATACGCAGTATTTT
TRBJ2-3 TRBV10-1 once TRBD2 CASSGSGRATDTQYF TGCGCCAGCAGTGGGAGCGGGAGGGCCACAGATACGCAGTATTTT
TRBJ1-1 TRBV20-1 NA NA CSASPDTEAFF TGCAGTGCTAGCCCGGACACTGAAGCTTTCTTT
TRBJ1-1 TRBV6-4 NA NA CASSDTGTEAFF TGTGCCAGCAGTGACACGGGGACTGAAGCTTTCTTT
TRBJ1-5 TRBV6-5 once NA CASSFGQPNQPQHF TGTGCCAGCAGTTTCGGACAGCCCAATCAGCCCCAGCATTTT
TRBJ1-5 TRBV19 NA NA CASRAGEGNSQPQHF TGTGCCAGCAGAGCAGGGGAAGGGAATAGTCAGCCCCAGCATTTT
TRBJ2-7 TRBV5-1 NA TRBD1 CASSSQGASYEQYF TGCGCCAGCAGCTCACAGGGGGCCTCCTACGAGCAGTACTTC
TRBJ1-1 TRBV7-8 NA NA CASSLFGQNTEAFF TGTGCCAGCAGCTTATTCGGACAAAACACTGAAGCTTTCTTT
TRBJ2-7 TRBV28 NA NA CASSLGLRGYEQYF TGTGCCAGCAGTTTAGGGCTTCGGGGATACGAGCAGTACTTC
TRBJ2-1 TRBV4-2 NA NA CASSPGFRGASSYNEQFF TGTGCCAGCAGCCCAGGGTTTCGCGGGGCTAGCTCCTACAATGAGCAGTTCTTC
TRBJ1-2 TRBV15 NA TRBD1 CATSRPGTGYGYTF TGTGCCACCAGCAGACCCGGGACAGGGTATGGCTACACCTTC
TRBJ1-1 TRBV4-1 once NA CASSQALQGMDEAFF TGCGCCAGCAGCCAAGCCCTACAGGGAATGGATGAAGCTTTCTTT
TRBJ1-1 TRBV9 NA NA CASSVNPGSSYVAFF TGTGCCAGCAGCGTAAACCCCGGGAGTTCCTACGTAGCTTTCTTT
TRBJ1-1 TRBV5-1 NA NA CASSLGTENTEAFF TGCGCCAGCAGCTTGGGGACAGAGAACACTGAAGCTTTCTTT
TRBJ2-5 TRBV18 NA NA CASSPRGQQKETQYF TGTGCCAGCTCACCACGCGGCCAGCAAAAAGAGACCCAGTACTTC
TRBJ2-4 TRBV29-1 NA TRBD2 CSVVQREGQTKNIQYF TGCAGCGTTGTCCAGCGGGAGGGCCAGACCAAAAACATTCAGTACTTC
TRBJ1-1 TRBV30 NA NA CACSVGPGRTEAFF TGTGCCTGCTCAGTGGGTCCAGGGCGCACTGAAGCTTTCTTT
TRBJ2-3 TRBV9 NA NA CASSVAALAGAGTDTQYF TGTGCCAGCAGCGTTGCCGCATTGGCGGGCGCGGGAACAGATACGCAGTATTTT
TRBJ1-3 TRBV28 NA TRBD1 CASSQRTGLGLGSGNTIYF TGTGCCAGCAGCCAGAGGACAGGGCTCGGGTTGGGGTCTGGAAACACCATATATTTT